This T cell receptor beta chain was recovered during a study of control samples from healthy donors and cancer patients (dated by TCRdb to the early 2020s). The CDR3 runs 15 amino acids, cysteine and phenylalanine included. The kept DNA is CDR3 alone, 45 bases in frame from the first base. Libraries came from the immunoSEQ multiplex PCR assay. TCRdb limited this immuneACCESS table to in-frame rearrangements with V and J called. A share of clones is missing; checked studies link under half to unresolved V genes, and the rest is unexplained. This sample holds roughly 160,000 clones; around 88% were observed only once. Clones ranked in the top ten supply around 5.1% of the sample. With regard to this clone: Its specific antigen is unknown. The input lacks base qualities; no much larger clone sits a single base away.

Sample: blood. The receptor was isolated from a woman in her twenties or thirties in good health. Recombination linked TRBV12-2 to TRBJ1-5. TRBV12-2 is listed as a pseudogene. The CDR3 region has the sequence CASRHIPQGGQPQHF. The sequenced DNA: TGTGCAAGTCGCCATATTCCACAGGGAGGTCAGCCCCAGCATTTT.